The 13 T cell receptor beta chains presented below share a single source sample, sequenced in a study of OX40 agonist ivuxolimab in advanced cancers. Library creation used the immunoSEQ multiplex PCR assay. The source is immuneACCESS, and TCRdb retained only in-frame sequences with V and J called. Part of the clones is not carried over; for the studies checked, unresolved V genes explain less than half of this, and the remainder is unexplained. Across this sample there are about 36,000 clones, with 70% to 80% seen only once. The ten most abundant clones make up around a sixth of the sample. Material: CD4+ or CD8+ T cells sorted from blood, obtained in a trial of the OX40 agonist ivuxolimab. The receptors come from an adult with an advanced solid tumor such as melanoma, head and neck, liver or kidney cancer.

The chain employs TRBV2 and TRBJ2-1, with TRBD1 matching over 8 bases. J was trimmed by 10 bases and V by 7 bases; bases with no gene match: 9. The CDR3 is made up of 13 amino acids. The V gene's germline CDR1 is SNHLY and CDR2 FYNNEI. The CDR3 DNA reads TGTGCCAGCAACAACGGACAGGGACAGGAGCAGTTCTTC. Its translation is CASNNGQGQEQFF.

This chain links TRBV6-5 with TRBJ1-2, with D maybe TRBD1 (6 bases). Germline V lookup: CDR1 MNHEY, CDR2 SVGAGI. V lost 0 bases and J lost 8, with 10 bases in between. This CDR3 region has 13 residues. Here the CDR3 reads CASSYSAGVGYTF. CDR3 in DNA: TGTGCCAGCAGTTACTCCGCAGGGGTGGGCTACACCTTC.

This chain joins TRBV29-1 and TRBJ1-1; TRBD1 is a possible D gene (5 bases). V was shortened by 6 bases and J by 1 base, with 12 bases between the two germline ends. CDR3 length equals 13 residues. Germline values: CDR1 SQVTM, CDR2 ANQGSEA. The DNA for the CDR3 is TGCAGCGTCATGGGGGTGGGGAACACTGAAGCTTTCTTT. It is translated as CSVMGVGNTEAFF. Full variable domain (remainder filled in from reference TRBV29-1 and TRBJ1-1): SAVISQKPSRDICQRGTSLTIQCQVDSQVTMMFWYRQQPGQSLTLIATANQGSEATYESGFVIDKFPISRPNLTFSTLTVSNMSPEDSSIYLCSVMGVGNTEAFFGQGTRLTVV.

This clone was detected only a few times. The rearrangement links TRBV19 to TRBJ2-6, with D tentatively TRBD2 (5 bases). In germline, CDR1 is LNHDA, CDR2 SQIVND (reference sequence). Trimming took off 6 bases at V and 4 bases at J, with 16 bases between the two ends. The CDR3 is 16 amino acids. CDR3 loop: CASRPGGAPGANVLTF. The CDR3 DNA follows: TGTGCCAGTAGACCAGGAGGCGCGCCCGGGGCCAACGTCCTGACTTTC.

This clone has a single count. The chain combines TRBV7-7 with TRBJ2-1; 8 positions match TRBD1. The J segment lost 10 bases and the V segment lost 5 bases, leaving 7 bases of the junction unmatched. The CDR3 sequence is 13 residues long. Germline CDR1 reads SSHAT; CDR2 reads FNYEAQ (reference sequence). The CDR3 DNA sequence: TGTGCCAGCAGCCCGGCAGGGGGCGTGGAGCAGTTCTTC. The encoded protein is CASSPAGGVEQFF.

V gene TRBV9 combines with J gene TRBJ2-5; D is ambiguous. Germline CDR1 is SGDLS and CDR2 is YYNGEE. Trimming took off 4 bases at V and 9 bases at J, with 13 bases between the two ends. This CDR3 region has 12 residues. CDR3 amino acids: CASSPGPGAQYF. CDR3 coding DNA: TGTGCCAGCAGCCCCGGGCCTGGGGCCCAGTACTTC.

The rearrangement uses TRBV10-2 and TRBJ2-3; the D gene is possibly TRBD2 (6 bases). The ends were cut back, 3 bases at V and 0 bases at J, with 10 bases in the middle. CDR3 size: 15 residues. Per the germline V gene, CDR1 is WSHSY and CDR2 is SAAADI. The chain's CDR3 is CASSDFAGSTDTQYF. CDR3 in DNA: TGCGCCAGCAGTGACTTTGCGGGGAGCACAGATACGCAGTATTTT.

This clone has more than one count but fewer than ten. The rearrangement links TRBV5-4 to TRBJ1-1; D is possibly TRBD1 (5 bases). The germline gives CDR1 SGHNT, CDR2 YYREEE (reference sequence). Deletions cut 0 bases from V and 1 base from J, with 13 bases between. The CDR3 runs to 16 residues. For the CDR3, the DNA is TGTGCCAGCAGCTTGGGAAGCGGCAGGGCGAACACTGAAGCTTTCTTT. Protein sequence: CASSLGSGRANTEAFF.

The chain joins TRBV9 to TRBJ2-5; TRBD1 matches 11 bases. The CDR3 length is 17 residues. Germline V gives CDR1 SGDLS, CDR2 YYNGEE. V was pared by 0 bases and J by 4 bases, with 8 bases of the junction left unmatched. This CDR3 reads CASSVAGTGGMGETQYF. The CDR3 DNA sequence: TGTGCCAGCAGCGTAGCCGGGACAGGGGGAATGGGAGAGACCCAGTACTTC.

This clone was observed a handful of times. CDR3 in amino acids: CASSLNGGNYEQYF. The CDR3 nucleotides read TGTGCCAGCAGCTTAAACGGGGGGAACTACGAGCAGTACTTC. The chain joins TRBV7-6 to TRBJ2-7; 7 bases agree with TRBD2. The V and J ends lost 2 bases and 3 bases, in that order; junction bases with no gene match: 4. The CDR3 spans 14 residues. Germline values: CDR1 SGHVS, CDR2 FNYEAQ.

CDR3 loop: CASSQTGAEAFF. In nucleotides, the CDR3 is TGTGCCAGCAGCCAGACAGGGGCTGAAGCTTTCTTT. The V call is TRBV6-1, the J call TRBJ1-1; 8 positions agree with TRBD1. Germline CDR1 reads MNHNS; CDR2 reads SASEGT. Trimming removed 6 bases from V and 6 bases from J; junction bases left unmatched: 3. The CDR3 is 12 residues long.

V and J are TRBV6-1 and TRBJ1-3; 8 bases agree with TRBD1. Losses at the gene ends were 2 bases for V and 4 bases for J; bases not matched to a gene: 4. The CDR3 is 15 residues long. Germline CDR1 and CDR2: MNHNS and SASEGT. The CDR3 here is CASSEPGQGGNTIYF. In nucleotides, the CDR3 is TGTGCCAGCAGTGAACCCGGACAGGGCGGAAACACCATATATTTT.

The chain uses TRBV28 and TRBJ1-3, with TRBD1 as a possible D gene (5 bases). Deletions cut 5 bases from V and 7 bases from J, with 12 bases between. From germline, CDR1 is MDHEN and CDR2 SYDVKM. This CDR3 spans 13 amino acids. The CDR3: CASSTPGLNTIYF. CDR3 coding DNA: TGTGCCAGCAGTACGCCAGGGCTGAACACCATATATTTT.